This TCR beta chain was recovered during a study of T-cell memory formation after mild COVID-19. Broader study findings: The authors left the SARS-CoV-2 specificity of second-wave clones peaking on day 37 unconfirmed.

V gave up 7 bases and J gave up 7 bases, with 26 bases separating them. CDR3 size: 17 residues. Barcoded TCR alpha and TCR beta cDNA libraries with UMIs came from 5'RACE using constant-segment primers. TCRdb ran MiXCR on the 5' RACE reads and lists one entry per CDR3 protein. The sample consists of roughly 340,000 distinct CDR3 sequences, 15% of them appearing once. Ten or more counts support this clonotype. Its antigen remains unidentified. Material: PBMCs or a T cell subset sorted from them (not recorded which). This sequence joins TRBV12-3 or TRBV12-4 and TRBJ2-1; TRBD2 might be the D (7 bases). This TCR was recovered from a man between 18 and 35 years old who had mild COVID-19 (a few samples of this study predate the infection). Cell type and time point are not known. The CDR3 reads CASTSTVAGGAGNEQFF. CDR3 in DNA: TGTGCCAGCACCAGCACCGTAGCTGGGGGGGCCGGGAATGAGCAGTTCTTC.